The clone carrying this TCR beta chain appeared once. Germline lookup yields CDR1 SGHNT and CDR2 YYREEE (reference sequence). The CDR3 has 11 amino acids. Trimming took off 2 bases at V and 6 bases at J, with 3 bases between the two ends. This table comes from immunoSEQ multiplex PCR, and its TCRdb copy is limited to in-frame clones, with some not included. Of 150,000 to 180,000 clones listed, over 90% are singletons. This sample was taken from a study of control samples from healthy donors and cancer patients. Sequencing was performed on blood. The clonotype comes from a man over 45 in good health. The chain employs TRBV5-4 and TRBJ2-1; D call uncertain. The CDR3 DNA sequence: TGTGCCAGCAGCTTTATCAATGAGCAGTTCTTC. The encoded protein is CASSFINEQFF.